This TCR beta chain appears in the sequencing data of a study of blood T cell repertoires in COVID-19. Study overall: Specimens from acute and convalescent COVID-19 originated in the United States, Italy and Spain. Nucleic acid was either cDNA or gDNA, and it came from T cells, B-cell-depleted T cells, or PBMCs.

In Seattle, patients joined the study during active infection and were tracked longitudinally. Trimming took 6 bases from V and 4 from J, leaving 9 bases between them. CDR1 and CDR2 (germline): KGHSH, LQKENI. This CDR3 contains 12 residues. Original methodology: Researchers report that nucleated cell counts were estimated from reference gene primer amplification. The repertoire was sequenced with immunoSEQ multiplex PCR; TCRdb's copy has only in-frame clones and lacks some. V and J calls and clone size are copied from that table; D and trimming were computed from the DNA. The top ten hold 3% to 3.5% of the sample, which has approximately 80,000 clones, about 85% seen once.

This TCR derives from a woman aged 80 or over with COVID-19, enrolled during active disease. Sequencing used peripheral blood. This rearrangement joins TRBV18 to TRBJ1-2; no reliable D call. The CDR3 DNA sequence: TGTGCCAGCTCGCTGGAGGGCTATGGCTACACCTTC. Translating gives CASSLEGYGYTF.